This note documents a single T cell receptor (beta chain) sequence. This entry belongs to a study of blood T cell repertoires in COVID-19. Study-wide background: The United States, Italy and Spain supplied acute and convalescent COVID-19 samples. T cells, B-cell-depleted T cells, or PBMCs provided the cDNA or gDNA that served as material.

The V gene lost 6 bases and the J gene lost 0 bases, with 15 bases spanning the gap. Germline loops: CDR1 MNHNY, CDR2 SVGAGI (reference sequence). This CDR3 comprises 16 residues. The assay was immunoSEQ multiplex PCR, and TCRdb's table has in-frame clones only and misses some. Counted here are about 120,000 clones, 60% to 80% occurring once; the ten biggest clones make up 5.5%. The sequencing sample was made of peripheral blood. The rearrangement links TRBV6-6 to TRBJ1-5; D not resolved. This TCR was recovered from a man aged 60 to 75 with acute or convalescent COVID-19. CDR3 in amino acids: CASSQNTGYSNQPQHF. The CDR3 coding sequence is TGTGCCAGCAGCCAAAATACGGGGTATAGCAATCAGCCCCAGCATTTT.